This T cell receptor (beta chain) was captured in a study of blood T cell repertoires in COVID-19. About the research overall: Both acute and convalescent COVID-19 samples were obtained from the United States, Italy and Spain.

With respect to this clone: This sample also contains other DNA sequences that code for the same CDR3.

While infection was still active, Seattle patients were enrolled and then followed longitudinally. Generated by immunoSEQ multiplex PCR, the TCRdb table keeps only in-frame clones and is missing some. The table lists just over 300,000 clones, roughly 90% of them singletons, with 1.5% to 2% in the top ten. The CDR3 consists of 12 residues. Between the trimmed V and J ends, which lost 4 bases and 1 base, there was a span of 7 bases. Germline CDR1 reads SQVTM; CDR2 reads ANQGSEA. J is TRBJ1-1 and V is TRBV29-1; D gene unclear. Sequencing was performed on peripheral blood. This sequence originates from a woman in her thirties with COVID-19, enrolled during active disease. The CDR3 DNA is TGCAGCGTTGTTCGGGGGAACACTGAAGCTTTCTTT. Amino acids: CSVVRGNTEAFF.